Listed here is a single TCR beta chain. The protocol was immunoSEQ multiplex PCR, while the TCRdb copy is restricted to in-frame clones and leaves out a portion. Here the sample spans about 260,000 clones, about 90% being singletons. The data were taken from a study of blood T cell repertoires in COVID-19. Looking at the study overall: PBMCs, B-cell-depleted T cells, or T cells provided the cDNA or gDNA that made up the material.

Trimming removed 4 bases at V and 4 bases at J, with 12 bases between. The CDR3 length is 14 residues. The germline CDR1 and CDR2 sequences are SGHNT and YENEEA. The V and J genes are TRBV11-3 and TRBJ2-3; D is perhaps TRBD2 (5 bases). The source of this sequence is a woman aged 40-49 years who had recovered from COVID-19. The sequenced sample was peripheral blood. The CDR3 loop is CASSSYGGPDTQYF. CDR3 nucleotide sequence: TGTGCCAGCAGCTCCTACGGAGGCCCAGATACGCAGTATTTT.